These 31 T cell receptor beta chains share one sample of origin, sequenced in a study of technical replicates of blood from several donors. Profiled with immunoSEQ multiplex PCR; TCRdb holds only in-frame clones, not every one. The table includes roughly 56,000 clones, 90% to 95% detected once. The sample comprised PBMCs. These receptors were collected from a human donor in good health. Some clones in this sample may be carry-over from other donors' samples.

The chain couples TRBV7-9 to TRBJ1-1; 12 bases are a match to TRBD1. The CDR3 spans 15 residues. CDR1 is SEHNR and CDR2 is FQNEAQ in the germline V gene (reference sequence). V trimming: 5 bases; J trimming: 4 bases; junction bases outside the gene matches: 5. The CDR3 protein is CASSHGTGGLTEAFF. As DNA, the CDR3 is TGTGCCAGCAGCCACGGGACAGGGGGCCTCACTGAAGCTTTCTTT. The whole variable domain, filled in from reference TRBV7-9 and TRBJ1-1, reads DTGVSQNPRHKITKRGQNVTFRCDPISEHNRLYWYRQTLGQGPEFLTYFQNEAQLEKSRLLSDRFSAERPKGSFSTLEIQRTEQGDSAMYLCASSHGTGGLTEAFFGQGTRLTVV.

V is TRBV5-5 and J is TRBJ2-2; 10 nucleotides match TRBD2. Germline V lookup: CDR1 SGHKS, CDR2 YYEKEE (reference sequence). J gave up 0 bases and V 6 bases, and 8 bases lay outside the gene matches. This CDR3 is 17 amino acids long. The DNA of the CDR3 is TGTGCCAGCAATGAAGCGGGGGGGGTCGCGAACACCGGGGAGCTGTTTTTT. It encodes CASNEAGGVANTGELFF.

V gene TRBV5-3 combines with J gene TRBJ1-2; 11 nucleotides agree with TRBD1. TRBV5-3 is flagged as an ORF with uncertain function. This CDR3 spans 18 amino acids. Germline trimming cut 2 bases from V and 6 bases from J; bases unmatched to any gene: 15. The CDR3 loop is CARSFNRDRGFLVDGYTF. The CDR3 DNA reads as TGTGCCAGAAGCTTCAACCGGGACAGGGGGTTTCTCGTGGATGGCTACACCTTC.

The J gene is TRBJ1-4, the V gene TRBV9, with no clear D. Germline V gene data show CDR1 as SGDLS and CDR2 as YYNGEE. The CDR3 extends over 14 amino acids. The ends were cut back, 3 bases at V and 2 bases at J, with 8 bases in the middle. CDR3 in DNA: TGTGCCAGCAGCGGGGAGGGCACTAATGAAAAACTGTTTTTT. It encodes CASSGEGTNEKLFF. Combining the CDR3 with reference TRBV9 and TRBJ1-4 gives the whole variable domain DSGVTQTPKHLITATGQRVTLRCSPRSGDLSVYWYQQSLDQGLQFLIQYYNGEERAKGNILERFSAQQFPDLHSELNLSSLELGDSALYFCASSGEGTNEKLFFGSGTQLSVL.

This chain joins TRBV15 and TRBJ2-3; perhaps TRBD1 as D (6 bases). Trimming removed 3 bases from V and 3 bases from J, with 10 bases in between. This CDR3 is 14 amino acids long. The germline V gene encodes CDR1 LNHNV and CDR2 YYDKDF (reference sequence). The chain's CDR3 is CATSSPQGTDTQYF. Here the CDR3 DNA reads TGTGCCACCAGCAGTCCCCAGGGGACAGATACGCAGTATTTT.

The rearrangement uses TRBV28 and TRBJ1-4; D uncertain. The V end was cut by 7 bases, the J end by 0 bases, with 9 bases between. The CDR3 spans 14 residues. Germline CDR1 and CDR2: MDHEN and SYDVKM. The CDR3 loop reads CASNTRATNEKLFF. CDR3 DNA: TGTGCCAGCAATACGAGGGCAACTAATGAAAAACTGTTTTTT.

The V call is TRBV5-5, the J call TRBJ1-2; TRBD1 might be the D (5 bases). CDR3 length: 14 residues. Germline V CDR1 and CDR2: SGHKS, YYEKEE (reference sequence). Trimming shortened V by 0 bases and J by 0 bases, and 6 bases separated the two germline ends. CDR3 bases: TGTGCCAGCAGCTTGGAGGGGCCTAACTATGGCTACACCTTC. Protein: CASSLEGPNYGYTF.

V gene TRBV5-4 combines with J gene TRBJ2-5, with 8 bases matching TRBD1. Trimming cost V 4 bases and J 3 bases; bases outside gene matches: 5. Germline CDR1 and CDR2: SGHNT and YYREEE (reference sequence). The CDR3 extends over 14 amino acids. DNA for the CDR3: TGTGCCAGCAGCCGTGGGACAGGAGAAGAGACCCAGTACTTC. This codes for CASSRGTGEETQYF.

The chain couples TRBV11-2 to TRBJ2-2; D may be TRBD2 (5 bases). This CDR3 is built from 18 residues. Germline CDR1 is SGHAT and CDR2 is FQNNGV. The V end lost 1 base, the J end lost 1 base, and 16 bases lay between the germline ends. As DNA, the CDR3 is TGTGCCAGCAGCTTAGGTCGGATAGGGAGACTGAACACCGGGGAGCTGTTTTTT. Amino acid sequence: CASSLGRIGRLNTGELFF.

The chain combines TRBV25-1 with TRBJ2-6, with D possibly being TRBD2 (7 bases). The CDR3 spans 18 residues. Germline assignment: CDR1 MGHDK and CDR2 SYGVNS. V was pared by 4 bases and J by 0 bases, with 16 bases between. CDR3 bases: TGTGCCAGCAGTGGAACGGGGGGCGAGAGCTCTGGGGCCAACGTCCTGACTTTC. This gives the protein CASSGTGGESSGANVLTF.

This clone was observed once. The rearrangement links TRBV14 to TRBJ1-2, with TRBD1 as a possible D gene (5 bases). This CDR3 is built from 18 residues. Germline V lookup: CDR1 SGHDN, CDR2 FVKESK. V lost 0 bases and J 4 bases, leaving 21 bases between the germline ends. The CDR3 nucleotides are TGTGCCAGCAGCCAAGACGGGGGGGACTTTTCCTTCGGCTATGGCTACACCTTC. It translates to CASSQDGGDFSFGYGYTF.

V usage is TRBV30 and J usage is TRBJ1-2; perhaps TRBD1 as D (6 bases). V dropped 5 bases and J dropped 0 bases, with 10 bases sitting between them. CDR1 and CDR2 (germline): GTSNPN, SVGIG (reference sequence). The CDR3 totals 13 residues. The CDR3 loop reads CAWGQISNYGYTF. The CDR3 DNA sequence: TGTGCCTGGGGACAGATCTCTAACTATGGCTACACCTTC.

The V and J genes are TRBV18 and TRBJ2-7, with a weak D call TRBD2 (5 bases). Trimming stripped 6 bases from V and 2 bases from J, with 14 bases between. The length of the CDR3 is 14 residues. Germline V gene sequence: CDR1 KGHSH, CDR2 LQKENI. CDR3 sequence (DNA): TGTGCCAGCTCGCGGGCCGGGGTAGCCTACGAGCAGTACTTC. Amino acids: CASSRAGVAYEQYF.

J is TRBJ1-3 and V is TRBV4-3; D perhaps matches TRBD1 (5 bases). Trimming left V 0 bases short and J 1 base short, with 10 bases between. Germline V gene data show CDR1 as LGHNA and CDR2 as YSLEER. The CDR3 is 16 residues long. CDR3 sequence (DNA): TGCGCCAGCAGCCAAGACCGGGGGTTTTCTGGAAACACCATATATTTT. Its translation: CASSQDRGFSGNTIYF.

This clone was detected once. This chain links TRBV19 with TRBJ1-1; D call uncertain. This CDR3 comprises 13 residues. CDR1 and CDR2 from the germline V gene are LNHDA and SQIVND (reference sequence). Trimming left V 6 bases short and J 0 bases short, with 8 bases between. CDR3 protein: CASRKQMNTEAFF. The CDR3 DNA sequence: TGTGCCAGTAGGAAACAGATGAACACTGAAGCTTTCTTT.

The V gene is TRBV7-4, the J gene TRBJ1-1; TRBD1 matches 9 bases. This CDR3 contains 16 residues. In germline, CDR1 is SGHVT, CDR2 SQSDAQ. With V trimmed by 5 bases and J by 0 bases, 7 bases remained unmatched. CDR3 coding DNA: TGTGCCAGCAGCCCCATTGGGACAGGGATGAACACTGAAGCTTTCTTT. It encodes CASSPIGTGMNTEAFF.

V gene TRBV6-4 combines with J gene TRBJ2-1; 9 nucleotides match TRBD2. Germline lookup yields CDR1 MRHNA and CDR2 SNTAGT. CDR3 length: 16 residues. The J segment lost 5 bases and the V segment lost 2 bases, leaving 7 bases of the junction unmatched. The CDR3 region has the DNA TGTGCCAGCAGTGACCGTGAGACTAGCGGAAACAATGAGCAGTTCTTC. Residues: CASSDRETSGNNEQFF.

This chain connects TRBV27 to TRBJ1-6, with TRBD1 as a possible D gene (6 bases). Looked up from germline, CDR1 is MNHEY and CDR2 is SMNVEV (reference sequence). Between the trimmed V and J ends, which lost 8 bases and 5 bases, there was a span of 7 bases. CDR3 length: 12 residues. The CDR3 DNA follows: TGTGCCAGCCGGGACAATAATTCACCCCTCCACTTT. Protein product: CASRDNNSPLHF.

The chain is built from TRBV20-1 and TRBJ2-1, with D perhaps TRBD2 (5 bases). Germline values: CDR1 DFQATT, CDR2 SNEGSKA (reference sequence). CDR3 length equals 11 residues. With 0 bases removed from V and 9 bases from J, the gap between germline ends came to 6 bases. The CDR3: CSARDRGEQFF. As DNA, the CDR3 is TGCAGTGCTAGAGATCGGGGTGAGCAGTTCTTC.

V usage is TRBV7-8 and J usage is TRBJ1-1, with D uncertain. The CDR3 sequence is 13 residues long. Trimming took 1 base from V and 1 from J, leaving 4 bases between them. Germline V CDR1 and CDR2: SGHVS, FQNEAQ. CDR3: CASSLGRNTEAFF. The CDR3 nucleotides are TGTGCCAGCAGCTTAGGGAGGAACACTGAAGCTTTCTTT.

The chain couples TRBV19 to TRBJ2-7, with a possible D match to TRBD2 (5 bases). The CDR3 has 13 amino acids. V lost 6 bases, J lost 11 bases, and 20 bases lay in between. The germline V gene has CDR1 LNHDA and CDR2 SQIVND (reference sequence). This CDR3 reads CASSPTGTSAEYF. CDR3 nucleotide sequence: TGTGCCAGTAGCCCCACGGGAACGTCGGCGGAGTACTTC.

The rearrangement uses TRBV4-2 and TRBJ2-3, with 9 positions matching TRBD2. J gave up 2 bases and V 2 bases, and 8 bases lay outside the gene matches. The CDR3 covers 17 residues. Germline CDR1 and CDR2: LGHNA and YNFKEQ. The CDR3 protein is CASSQPGGGGNTDTQYF. Written as DNA, the CDR3 is TGTGCCAGCAGCCAACCCGGCGGGGGGGGGAACACAGATACGCAGTATTTT.

The chain is built from TRBV5-4 and TRBJ2-3; the match to TRBD1 covers 8 bases. Trimming at V came to 4 bases and at J to 3 bases, leaving 7 bases not matched to a gene. The CDR3 runs to 15 residues. CDR1 and CDR2 from the germline V gene are SGHNT and YYREEE (reference sequence). In nucleotides, the CDR3 is TGTGCCAGCAGCAACGGACAGGGACGAACAGATACGCAGTATTTT. Residues: CASSNGQGRTDTQYF.

With regard to this clone: Other DNA sequences in the same sample also yield this CDR3. V gene TRBV2 combines with J gene TRBJ1-2, with TRBD1 matching 9 bases. V shed 6 bases, J shed 4 bases, and the junction held 3 bases outside the gene matches. The CDR3 has 13 residues. Germline assignment: CDR1 SNHLY and CDR2 FYNNEI. The CDR3 DNA follows: TGTGCCAGCAGGGGACAGGGCGTCTATGGCTACACCTTC. It codes for CASRGQGVYGYTF.

The chain couples TRBV21-1 to TRBJ1-1; the listed D gene, TRBD1, was not tested against the DNA. TRBV21-1 constitutes a pseudogene. This CDR3 contains 15 residues. CDR3 region: CASSPRGSENTEAFF. The CDR3 DNA reads as TGTGCCAGCAGCCCTAGGGGAAGTGAGAACACTGAAGCTTTCTTT.

This chain uses TRBV21-1 with TRBJ1-3; the table calls TRBD1, which could not be checked here. TRBV21-1 is termed a pseudogene. The length of the CDR3 is 17 residues. CDR3 amino acids: CASSGGRGTSSGNTIYF. The CDR3 coding sequence is TGTGCCAGCAGCGGAGGTAGGGGGACATCTTCTGGAAACACCATATATTTT.

The genes are TRBV7-2 and TRBJ1-6; a weak D match, TRBD1 (5 bases). The germline V gene encodes CDR1 SGHTA and CDR2 FQGNSA. The ends were cut back, 5 bases at V and 7 bases at J, with 21 bases in the middle. The CDR3 is 17 residues long. The DNA for the CDR3 is TGTGCCAGCAGCCCTAACGGGGGGGGACTTCTGAATTCACCCCTCCACTTT. Translating it yields CASSPNGGGLLNSPLHF.

This chain uses TRBV2 with TRBJ2-1; D remains ambiguous. Looked up from germline, CDR1 is SNHLY and CDR2 is FYNNEI. V gave up 5 bases and J gave up 8 bases, with 7 bases separating them. The CDR3 sequence is 11 residues long. The DNA of the CDR3 is TGTGCCAGCAGTCCATGGCATGAGCAGTTCTTC. Its protein is CASSPWHEQFF.

The gene calls are TRBV4-2 and TRBJ1-6, with 8 bases identical to TRBD1. J was trimmed by 10 bases and V by 2 bases; bases with no gene match: 7. CDR3 size: 15 residues. Per germline, CDR1 LGHNA and CDR2 YNFKEQ. CDR3 protein: CASSQPGQGVSPLHF. CDR3 nucleotide sequence: TGTGCCAGCAGCCAACCCGGACAGGGCGTGTCACCCCTCCACTTT.

V gene TRBV19 combines with J gene TRBJ2-3; a weak D match, TRBD2 (6 bases). CDR1 is LNHDA, CDR2 SQIVND, per germline (reference sequence). V gave up 7 bases and J gave up 3 bases, with 14 bases separating them. The length of the CDR3 is 14 residues. The CDR3 sequence: CASTRGSGTDTQYF. In DNA, the CDR3 is TGTGCCAGTACCCGGGGGTCGGGGACAGATACGCAGTATTTT.

Only one count was recorded for this clone. V gene TRBV11-1 combines with J gene TRBJ1-1; 8 nucleotides agree with TRBD1. Looked up from germline, CDR1 is SGHAT and CDR2 is FQDESV (reference sequence). V lost 3 bases to trimming and J lost 3 bases; unmatched junction nucleotides: 3. The CDR3 is 14 amino acids. The CDR3 DNA follows: TGTGCCAGCAGCTTTGACAGGGGAGACACTGAAGCTTTCTTT. It is translated as CASSFDRGDTEAFF. Together with reference TRBV11-1 and TRBJ1-1, the CDR3 gives the full variable domain: EAEVAQSPRYKITEKSQAVAFWCDPISGHATLYWYRQILGQGPELLVQFQDESVVDDSQLPKDRFSAERLKGVDSTLKIQPAELGDSAMYLCASSFDRGDTEAFFGQGTRLTVV.